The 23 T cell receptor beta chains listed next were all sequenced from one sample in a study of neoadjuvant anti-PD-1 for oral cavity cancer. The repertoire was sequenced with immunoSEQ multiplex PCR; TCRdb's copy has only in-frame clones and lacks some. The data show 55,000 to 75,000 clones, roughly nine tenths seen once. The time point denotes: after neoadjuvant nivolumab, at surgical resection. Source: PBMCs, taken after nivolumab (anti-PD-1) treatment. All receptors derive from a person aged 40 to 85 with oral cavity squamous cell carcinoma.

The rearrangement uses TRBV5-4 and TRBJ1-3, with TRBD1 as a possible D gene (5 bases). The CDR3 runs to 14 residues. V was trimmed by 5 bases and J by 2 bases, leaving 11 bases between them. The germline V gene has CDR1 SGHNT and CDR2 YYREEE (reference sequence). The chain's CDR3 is CASRERGTGNTIYF. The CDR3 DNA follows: TGTGCCAGCAGGGAGAGGGGCACTGGAAACACCATATATTTT. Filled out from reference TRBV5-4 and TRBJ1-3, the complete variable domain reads ETGVTQSPTHLIKTRGQQVTLRCSSQSGHNTVSWYQQALGQGPQFIFQYYREEENGRGNFPPRFSGLQFPNYSSELNVNALELDDSALYLCASRERGTGNTIYFGEGSWLTVV.

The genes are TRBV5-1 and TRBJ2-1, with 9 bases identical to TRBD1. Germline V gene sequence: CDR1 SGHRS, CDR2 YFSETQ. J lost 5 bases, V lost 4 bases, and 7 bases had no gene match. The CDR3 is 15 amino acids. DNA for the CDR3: TGCGCCAGCAGCCAACAGGGGGCCCTAAACAATGAGCAGTTCTTC. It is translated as CASSQQGALNNEQFF.

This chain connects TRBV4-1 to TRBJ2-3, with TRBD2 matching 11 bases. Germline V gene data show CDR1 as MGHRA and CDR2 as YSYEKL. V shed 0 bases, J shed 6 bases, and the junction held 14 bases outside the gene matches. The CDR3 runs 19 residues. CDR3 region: CASSQDPRGTSGRRDTQYF. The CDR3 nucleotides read TGCGCCAGCAGCCAAGATCCTCGGGGGACTAGCGGACGGCGGGATACGCAGTATTTT.

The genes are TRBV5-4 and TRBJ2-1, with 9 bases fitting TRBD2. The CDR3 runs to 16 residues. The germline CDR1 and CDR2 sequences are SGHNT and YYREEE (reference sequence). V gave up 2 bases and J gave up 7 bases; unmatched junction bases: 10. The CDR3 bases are TGTGCCAGCAGCTTAAATAGGCGGGGGGGCCGGAATGAGCAGTTCTTC. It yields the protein CASSLNRRGGRNEQFF.

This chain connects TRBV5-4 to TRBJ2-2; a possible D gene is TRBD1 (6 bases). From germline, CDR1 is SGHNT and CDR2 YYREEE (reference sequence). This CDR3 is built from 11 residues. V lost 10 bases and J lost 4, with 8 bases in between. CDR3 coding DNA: TGTGCCGAGGGGGTCACCGGGGAGCTGTTTTTT. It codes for CAEGVTGELFF.

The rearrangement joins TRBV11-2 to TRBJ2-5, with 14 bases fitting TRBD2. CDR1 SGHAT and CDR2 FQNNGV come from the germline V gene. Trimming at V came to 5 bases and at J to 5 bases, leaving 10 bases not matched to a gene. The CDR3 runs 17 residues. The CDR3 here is CASSPGLAGVNRETQYF. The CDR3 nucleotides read TGTGCCAGCAGCCCGGGACTAGCGGGGGTAAATCGCGAGACCCAGTACTTC.

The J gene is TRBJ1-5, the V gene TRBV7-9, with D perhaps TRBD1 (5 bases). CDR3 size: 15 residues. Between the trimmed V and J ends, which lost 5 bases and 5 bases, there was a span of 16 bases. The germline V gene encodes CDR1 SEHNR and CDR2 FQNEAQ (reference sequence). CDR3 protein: CASSPDSITYQPQHF. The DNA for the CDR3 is TGTGCCAGCAGCCCAGACAGCATTACCTATCAGCCCCAGCATTTT. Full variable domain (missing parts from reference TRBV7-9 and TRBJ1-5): DTGVSQNPRHKITKRGQNVTFRCDPISEHNRLYWYRQTLGQGPEFLTYFQNEAQLEKSRLLSDRFSAERPKGSFSTLEIQRTEQGDSAMYLCASSPDSITYQPQHFGDGTRLSIL.

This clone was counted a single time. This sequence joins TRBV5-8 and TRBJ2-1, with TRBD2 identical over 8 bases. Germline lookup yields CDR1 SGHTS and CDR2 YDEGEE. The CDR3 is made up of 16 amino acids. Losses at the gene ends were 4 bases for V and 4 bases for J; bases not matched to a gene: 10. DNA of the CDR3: TGTGCCAGCAGCCGGGATAGGTCTAGCGGGTACAATGAGCAGTTCTTC. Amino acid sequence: CASSRDRSSGYNEQFF.

The CDR3 here is CASSYSDLYEQYF. As DNA, the CDR3 is TGTGCCAGCAGTTACTCGGACTTATACGAGCAGTACTTC. This chain joins TRBV6-5 and TRBJ2-7; a weak D match, TRBD2 (5 bases). Germline CDR1 reads MNHEY; CDR2 reads SVGAGI. The CDR3 covers 13 residues. V gave up 0 bases and J gave up 4 bases, with 7 bases separating them.

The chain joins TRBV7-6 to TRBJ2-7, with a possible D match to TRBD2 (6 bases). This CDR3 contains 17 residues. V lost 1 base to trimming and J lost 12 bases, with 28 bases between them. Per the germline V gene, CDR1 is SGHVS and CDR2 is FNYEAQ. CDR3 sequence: CASSLGSRLGSSGGAYF. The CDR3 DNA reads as TGTGCCAGCAGCTTAGGGTCCCGTTTAGGGTCCTCCGGGGGTGCGTACTTC. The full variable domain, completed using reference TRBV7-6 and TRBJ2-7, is GAGVSQSPRYKVTKRGQDVALRCDPISGHVSLYWYRQALGQGPEFLTYFNYEAQQDKSGLPNDRFSAERPEGSISTLTIQRTEQRDSAMYRCASSLGSRLGSSGGAYFGPGTRLTVT.

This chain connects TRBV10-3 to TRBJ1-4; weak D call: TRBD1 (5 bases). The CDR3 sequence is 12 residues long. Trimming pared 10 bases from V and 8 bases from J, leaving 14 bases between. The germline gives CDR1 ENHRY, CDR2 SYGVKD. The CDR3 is CATSGAEEKLFF. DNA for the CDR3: TGTGCCACCTCCGGGGCGGAAGAAAAACTGTTTTTT.

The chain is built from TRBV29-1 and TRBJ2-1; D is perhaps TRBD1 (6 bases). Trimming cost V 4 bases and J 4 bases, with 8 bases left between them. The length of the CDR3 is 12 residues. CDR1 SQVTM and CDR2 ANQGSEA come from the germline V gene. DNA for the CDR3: TGCAGCGTTGGGACAGCTTACAATGAGCAGTTCTTC. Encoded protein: CSVGTAYNEQFF.

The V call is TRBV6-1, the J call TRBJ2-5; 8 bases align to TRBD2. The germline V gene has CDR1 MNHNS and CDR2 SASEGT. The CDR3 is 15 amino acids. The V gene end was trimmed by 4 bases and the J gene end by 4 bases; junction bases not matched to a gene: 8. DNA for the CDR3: TGTGCCAGCAGTGCGCTTAGCGGGACGCGAGAGACCCAGTACTTC. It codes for CASSALSGTRETQYF.

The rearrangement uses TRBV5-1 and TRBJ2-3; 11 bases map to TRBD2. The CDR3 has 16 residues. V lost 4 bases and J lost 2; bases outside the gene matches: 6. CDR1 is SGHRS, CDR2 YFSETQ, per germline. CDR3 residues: CASSRGTSGLTDTQYF. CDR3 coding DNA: TGCGCCAGCAGCAGGGGGACTAGCGGACTCACAGATACGCAGTATTTT.

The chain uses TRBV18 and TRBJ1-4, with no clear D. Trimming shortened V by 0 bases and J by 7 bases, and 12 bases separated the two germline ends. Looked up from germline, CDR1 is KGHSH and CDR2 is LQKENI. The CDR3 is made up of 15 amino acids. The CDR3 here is CASSPPWARSEKLFF. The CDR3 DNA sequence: TGTGCCAGCTCACCACCGTGGGCCCGTAGTGAAAAACTGTTTTTT.

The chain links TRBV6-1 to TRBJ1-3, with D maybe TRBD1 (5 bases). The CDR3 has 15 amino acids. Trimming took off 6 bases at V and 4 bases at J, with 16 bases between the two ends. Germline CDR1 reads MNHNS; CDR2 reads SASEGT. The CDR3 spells CASRTSRVMGNTIYF. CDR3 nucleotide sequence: TGTGCCAGCAGGACGTCCAGGGTCATGGGAAACACCATATATTTT.

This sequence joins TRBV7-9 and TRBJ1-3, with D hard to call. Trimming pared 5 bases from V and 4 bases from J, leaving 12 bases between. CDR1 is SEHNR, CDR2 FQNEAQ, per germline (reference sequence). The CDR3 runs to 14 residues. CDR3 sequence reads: CASSIRAVGNTIYF. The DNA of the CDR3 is TGTGCCAGCAGCATTAGGGCCGTCGGAAACACCATATATTTT.

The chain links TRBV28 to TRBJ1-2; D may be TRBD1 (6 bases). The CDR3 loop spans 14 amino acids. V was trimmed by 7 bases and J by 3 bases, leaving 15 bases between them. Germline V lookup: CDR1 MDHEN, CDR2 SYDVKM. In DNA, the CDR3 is TGTGCCAGCATCAACGGCGGGGGCCACTATGGCTACACCTTC. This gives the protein CASINGGGHYGYTF.

CDR3 amino acids: CASSVGRNTEAFF. The DNA for the CDR3 is TGTGCCAGCAGCGTAGGGCGGAACACTGAAGCTTTCTTT. This rearrangement joins TRBV9 to TRBJ1-1; D gene uncertain. The CDR3 runs 13 residues. V was cut by 0 bases and J by 1 base, with 4 bases left in between. CDR1 is SGDLS and CDR2 is YYNGEE in the germline V gene. The full variable domain, with the rest looked up from reference TRBV9 and TRBJ1-1, is DSGVTQTPKHLITATGQRVTLRCSPRSGDLSVYWYQQSLDQGLQFLIQYYNGEERAKGNILERFSAQQFPDLHSELNLSSLELGDSALYFCASSVGRNTEAFFGQGTRLTVV.

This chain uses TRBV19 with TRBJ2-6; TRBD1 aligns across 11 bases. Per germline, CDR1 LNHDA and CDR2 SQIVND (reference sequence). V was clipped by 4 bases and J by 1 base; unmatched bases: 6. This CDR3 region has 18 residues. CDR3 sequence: CASSTRTGGQSGANVLTF. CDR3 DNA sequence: TGTGCCAGTAGTACCCGGACAGGGGGCCAATCTGGGGCCAACGTCCTGACTTTC.

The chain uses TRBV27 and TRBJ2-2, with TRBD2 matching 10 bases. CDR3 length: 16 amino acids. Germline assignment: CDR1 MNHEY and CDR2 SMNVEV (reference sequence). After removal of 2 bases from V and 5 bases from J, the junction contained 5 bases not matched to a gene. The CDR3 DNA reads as TGTGCCAGCAGTTTACAACTAGCGGGACGAACCGGGGAGCTGTTTTTT. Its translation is CASSLQLAGRTGELFF.

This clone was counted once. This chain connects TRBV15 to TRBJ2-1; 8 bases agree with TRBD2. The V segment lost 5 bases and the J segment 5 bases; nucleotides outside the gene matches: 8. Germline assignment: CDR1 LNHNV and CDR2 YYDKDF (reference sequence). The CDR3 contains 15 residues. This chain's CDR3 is CATSPRAGGNNEQFF. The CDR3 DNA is TGTGCCACCAGCCCCCGGGCGGGGGGTAACAATGAGCAGTTCTTC.

For the CDR3, the DNA is TGTGCCAGCAGTTTCCTAGATATCATGAACACTGAAGCTTTCTTT. This encodes CASSFLDIMNTEAFF. The rearrangement uses TRBV28 and TRBJ1-1; D remains ambiguous. This CDR3 contains 15 residues. The V end lost 3 bases, the J end lost 0 bases, and 11 bases lay between the germline ends. Germline assignment: CDR1 MDHEN and CDR2 SYDVKM.